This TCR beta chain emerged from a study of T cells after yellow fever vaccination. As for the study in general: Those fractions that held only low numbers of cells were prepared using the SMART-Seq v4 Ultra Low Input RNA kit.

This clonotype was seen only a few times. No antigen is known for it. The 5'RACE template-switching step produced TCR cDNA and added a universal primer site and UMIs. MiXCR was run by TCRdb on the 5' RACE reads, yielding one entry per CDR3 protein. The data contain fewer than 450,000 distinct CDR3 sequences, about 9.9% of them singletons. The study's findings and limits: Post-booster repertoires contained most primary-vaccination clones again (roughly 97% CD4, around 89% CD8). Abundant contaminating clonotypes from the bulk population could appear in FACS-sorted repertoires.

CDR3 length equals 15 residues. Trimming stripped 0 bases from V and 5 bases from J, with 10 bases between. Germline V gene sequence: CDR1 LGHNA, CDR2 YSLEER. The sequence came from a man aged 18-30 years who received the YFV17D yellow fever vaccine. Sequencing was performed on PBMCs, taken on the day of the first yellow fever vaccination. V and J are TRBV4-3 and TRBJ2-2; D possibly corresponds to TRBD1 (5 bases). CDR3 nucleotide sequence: TGCGCCAGCAGCCAAGAAGGGGATGGGACCGGGGAGCTGTTTTTT. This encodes CASSQEGDGTGELFF.